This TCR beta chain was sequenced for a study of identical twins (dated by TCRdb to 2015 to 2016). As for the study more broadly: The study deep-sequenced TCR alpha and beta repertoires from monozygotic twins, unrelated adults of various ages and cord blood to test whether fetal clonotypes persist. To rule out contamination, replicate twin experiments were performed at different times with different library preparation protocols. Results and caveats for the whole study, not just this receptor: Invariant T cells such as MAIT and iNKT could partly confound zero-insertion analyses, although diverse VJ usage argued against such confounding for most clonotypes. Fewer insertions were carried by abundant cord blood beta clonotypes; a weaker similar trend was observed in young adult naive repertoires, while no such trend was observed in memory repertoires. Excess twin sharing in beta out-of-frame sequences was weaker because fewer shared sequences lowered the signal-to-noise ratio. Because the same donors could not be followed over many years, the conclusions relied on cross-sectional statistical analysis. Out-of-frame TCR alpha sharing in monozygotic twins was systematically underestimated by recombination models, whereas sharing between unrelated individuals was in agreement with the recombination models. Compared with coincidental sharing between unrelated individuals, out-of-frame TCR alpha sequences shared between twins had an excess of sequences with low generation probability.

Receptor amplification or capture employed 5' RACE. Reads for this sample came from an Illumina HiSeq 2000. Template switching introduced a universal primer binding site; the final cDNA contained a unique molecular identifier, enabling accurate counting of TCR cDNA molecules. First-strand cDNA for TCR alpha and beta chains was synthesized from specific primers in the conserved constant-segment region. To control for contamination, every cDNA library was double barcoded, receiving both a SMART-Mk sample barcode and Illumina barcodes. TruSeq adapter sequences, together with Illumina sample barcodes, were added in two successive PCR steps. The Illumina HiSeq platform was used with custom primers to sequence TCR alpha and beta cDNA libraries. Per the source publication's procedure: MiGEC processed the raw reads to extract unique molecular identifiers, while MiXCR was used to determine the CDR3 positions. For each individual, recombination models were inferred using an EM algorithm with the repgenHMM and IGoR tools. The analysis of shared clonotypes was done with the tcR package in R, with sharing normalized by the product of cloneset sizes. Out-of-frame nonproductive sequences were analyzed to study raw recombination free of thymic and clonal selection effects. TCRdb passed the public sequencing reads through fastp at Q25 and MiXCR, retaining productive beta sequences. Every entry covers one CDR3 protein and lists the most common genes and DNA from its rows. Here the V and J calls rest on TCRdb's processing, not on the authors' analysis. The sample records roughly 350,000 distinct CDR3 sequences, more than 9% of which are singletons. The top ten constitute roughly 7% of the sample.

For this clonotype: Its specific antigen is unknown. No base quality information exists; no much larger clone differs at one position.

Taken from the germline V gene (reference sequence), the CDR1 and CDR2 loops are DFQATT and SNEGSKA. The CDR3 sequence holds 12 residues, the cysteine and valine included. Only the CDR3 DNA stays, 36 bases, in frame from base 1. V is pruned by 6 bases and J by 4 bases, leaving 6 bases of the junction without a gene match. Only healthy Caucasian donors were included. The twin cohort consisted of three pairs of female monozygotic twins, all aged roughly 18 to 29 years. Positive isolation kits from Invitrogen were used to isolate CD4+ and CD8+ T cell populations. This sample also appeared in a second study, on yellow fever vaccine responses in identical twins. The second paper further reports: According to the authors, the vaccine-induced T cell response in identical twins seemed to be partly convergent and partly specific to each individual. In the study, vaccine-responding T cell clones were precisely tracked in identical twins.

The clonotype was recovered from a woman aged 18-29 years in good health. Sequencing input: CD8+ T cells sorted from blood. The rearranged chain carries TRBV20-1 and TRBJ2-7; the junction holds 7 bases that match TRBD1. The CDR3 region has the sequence CSAQPGQYEQYV. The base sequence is TGCAGTGCCCAGCCGGGACAGTACGAGCAGTACGTC.